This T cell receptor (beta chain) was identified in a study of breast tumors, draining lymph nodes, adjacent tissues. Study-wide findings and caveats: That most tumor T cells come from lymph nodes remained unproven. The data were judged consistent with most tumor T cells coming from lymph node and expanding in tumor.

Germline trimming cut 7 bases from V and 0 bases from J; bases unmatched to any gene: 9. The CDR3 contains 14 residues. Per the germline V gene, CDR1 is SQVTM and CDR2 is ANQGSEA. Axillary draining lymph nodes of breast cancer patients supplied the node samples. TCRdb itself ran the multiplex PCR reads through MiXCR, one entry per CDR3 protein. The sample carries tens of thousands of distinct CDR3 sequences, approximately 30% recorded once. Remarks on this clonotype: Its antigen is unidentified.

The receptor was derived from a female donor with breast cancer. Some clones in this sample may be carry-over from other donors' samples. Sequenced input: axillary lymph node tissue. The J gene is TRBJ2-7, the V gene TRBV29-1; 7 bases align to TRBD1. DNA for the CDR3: TGCAGCGCCGAGACGACAGGGAGCTCCTACGAGCAGTACTTC. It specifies CSAETTGSSYEQYF.